This TCR beta chain was recovered during a study of tumor-infiltrating lymphocytes in primary liver carcinoma. General observations from the study: Blood trailed tumors significantly in top-250-clone fraction (p = 0.039).

The CDR3 loop spans 14 amino acids. Germline V gene lookup returns CDR1 MDHEN and CDR2 SYDVKM. Using a constant-region primer together with ProtoScript II reverse transcriptase, TCR beta cDNA was made from about 500 ng of total RNA. ARM-PCR was slightly modified, and three nested multiplex PCR rounds with it gave rise to the TCR beta libraries. It was with TRBV1-TRBV30 forward primers and a C-beta reverse primer that the first two PCR rounds were run, at roughly 10 cycles each. One entry per CDR3 protein, called by TCRdb with MiXCR from the multiplex PCR reads. The repertoire holds roughly 80,000 distinct CDR3 sequences, with about three quarters as singletons. With respect to this clonotype: Antigen unknown. An end of the junction does not agree with germline; a read error may underlie this.

Unsorted bulk tissue, about 19-32 mg of it, served as the source for co-extraction of RNA and DNA. Sequenced input: tumor-adjacent normal liver tissue. The receptor was derived from a man aged 35 to 55 with primary liver carcinoma and hepatitis B virus infection. The J gene is TRBJ2-7, the V gene TRBV28; 10 bases are shared with TRBD2. CDR3 sequence reads: CTSSSLAGDYNQYF. DNA for the CDR3: TGTACCAGCAGTAGTCTAGCGGGAGACTACAATCAGTACTTC.